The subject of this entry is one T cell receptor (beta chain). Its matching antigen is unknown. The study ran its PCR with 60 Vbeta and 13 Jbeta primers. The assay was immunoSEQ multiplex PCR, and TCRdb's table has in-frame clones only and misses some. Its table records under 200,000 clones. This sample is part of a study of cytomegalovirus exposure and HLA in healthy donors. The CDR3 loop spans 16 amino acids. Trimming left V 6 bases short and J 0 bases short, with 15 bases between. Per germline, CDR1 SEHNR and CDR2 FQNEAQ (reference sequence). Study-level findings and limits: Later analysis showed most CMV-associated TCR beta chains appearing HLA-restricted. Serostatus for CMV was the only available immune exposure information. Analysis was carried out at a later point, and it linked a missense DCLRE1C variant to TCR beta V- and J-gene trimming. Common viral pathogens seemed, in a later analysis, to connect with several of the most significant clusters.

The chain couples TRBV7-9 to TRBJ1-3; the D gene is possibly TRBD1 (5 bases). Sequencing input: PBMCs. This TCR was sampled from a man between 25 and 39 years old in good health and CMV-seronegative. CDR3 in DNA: TGTGCCAGCAGGTATCAGGGAACGACCTCTGGAAACACCATATATTTT. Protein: CASRYQGTTSGNTIYF.